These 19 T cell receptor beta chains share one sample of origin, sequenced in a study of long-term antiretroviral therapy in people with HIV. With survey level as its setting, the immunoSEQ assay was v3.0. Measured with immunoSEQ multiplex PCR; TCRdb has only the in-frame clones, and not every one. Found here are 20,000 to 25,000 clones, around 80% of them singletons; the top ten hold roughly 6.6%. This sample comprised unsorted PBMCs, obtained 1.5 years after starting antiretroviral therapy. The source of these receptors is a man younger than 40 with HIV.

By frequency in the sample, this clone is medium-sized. CDR3 in DNA: TGTGCCAGCGGGACAGGCCTTCAGCCCCAGCATTTT. Its protein is CASGTGLQPQHF. V is TRBV27 and J is TRBJ1-5, with TRBD1 matching 8 bases. The V gene's germline CDR1 is MNHEY and CDR2 SMNVEV (reference sequence). The CDR3 length is 12 residues. Unmatched junction bases numbered 3, after V lost 8 bases and J lost 6 bases.

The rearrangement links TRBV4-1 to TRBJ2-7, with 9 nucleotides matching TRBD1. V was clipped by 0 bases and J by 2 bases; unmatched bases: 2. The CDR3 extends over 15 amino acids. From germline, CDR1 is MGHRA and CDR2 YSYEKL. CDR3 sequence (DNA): TGCGCCAGCAGCCAAGATAGACAGGGGGCCTACGAGCAGTACTTC. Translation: CASSQDRQGAYEQYF.

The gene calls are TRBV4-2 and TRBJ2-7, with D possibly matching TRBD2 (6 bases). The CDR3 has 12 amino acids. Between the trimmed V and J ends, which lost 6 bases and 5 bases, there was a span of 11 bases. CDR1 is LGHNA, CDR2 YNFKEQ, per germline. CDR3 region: CASSQWGDEQYF. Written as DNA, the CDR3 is TGTGCCAGCAGTCAGTGGGGGGACGAGCAGTACTTC.

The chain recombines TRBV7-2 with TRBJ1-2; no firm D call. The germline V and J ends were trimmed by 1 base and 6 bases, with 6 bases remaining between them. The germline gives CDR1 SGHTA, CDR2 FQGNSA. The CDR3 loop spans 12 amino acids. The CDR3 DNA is TGTGCCAGCAGCTTAGATGGACATGGCTACACCTTC. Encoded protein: CASSLDGHGYTF.

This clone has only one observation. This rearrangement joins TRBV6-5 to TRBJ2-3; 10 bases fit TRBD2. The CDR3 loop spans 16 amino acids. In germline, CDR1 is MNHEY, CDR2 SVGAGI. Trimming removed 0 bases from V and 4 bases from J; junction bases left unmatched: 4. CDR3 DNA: TGTGCCAGCAGTTACTCGTTTAGCGGGGGGCCAGATACGCAGTATTTT. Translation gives CASSYSFSGGPDTQYF.

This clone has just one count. CDR3 region: CASSLVGARYNEQFF. The CDR3 coding sequence is TGTGCCAGCAGCTTAGTGGGGGCGAGGTACAATGAGCAGTTCTTC. The J gene is TRBJ2-1, the V gene TRBV7-9, with a weak D call TRBD1 (6 bases). This CDR3 comprises 15 residues. The germline CDR1 and CDR2 sequences are SEHNR and FQNEAQ (reference sequence). V lost 1 base to trimming and J lost 4 bases, with 11 bases between them.

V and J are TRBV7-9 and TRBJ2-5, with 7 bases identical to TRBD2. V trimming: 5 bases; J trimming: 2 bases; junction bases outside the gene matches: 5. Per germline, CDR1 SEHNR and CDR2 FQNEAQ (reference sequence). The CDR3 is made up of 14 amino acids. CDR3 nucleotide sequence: TGTGCCAGCAGCCCTTTGGGACTACAAGAGACCCAGTACTTC. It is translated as CASSPLGLQETQYF.

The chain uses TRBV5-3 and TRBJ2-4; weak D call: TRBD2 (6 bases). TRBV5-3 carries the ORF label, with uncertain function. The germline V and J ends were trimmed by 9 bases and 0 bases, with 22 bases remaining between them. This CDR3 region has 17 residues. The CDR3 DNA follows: TGTGCCACCTCGTTACCGGGAGCCAAAATAGCCAAAAACATTCAGTACTTC. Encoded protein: CATSLPGAKIAKNIQYF.

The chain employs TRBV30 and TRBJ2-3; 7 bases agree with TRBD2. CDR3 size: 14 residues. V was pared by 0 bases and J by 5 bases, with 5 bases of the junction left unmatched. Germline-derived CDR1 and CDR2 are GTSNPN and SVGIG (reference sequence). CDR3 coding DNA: TGTGCCTGGAGTGTGGGAGGGGACGGAGATACGCAGTATTTT. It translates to CAWSVGGDGDTQYF.

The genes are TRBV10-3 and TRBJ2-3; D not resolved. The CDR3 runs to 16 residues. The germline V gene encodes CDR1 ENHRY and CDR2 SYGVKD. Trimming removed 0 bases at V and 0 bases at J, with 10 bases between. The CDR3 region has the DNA TGTGCCATCAGTGAGTCCCGACGGACGAGCACAGATACGCAGTATTTT. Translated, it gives CAISESRRTSTDTQYF.

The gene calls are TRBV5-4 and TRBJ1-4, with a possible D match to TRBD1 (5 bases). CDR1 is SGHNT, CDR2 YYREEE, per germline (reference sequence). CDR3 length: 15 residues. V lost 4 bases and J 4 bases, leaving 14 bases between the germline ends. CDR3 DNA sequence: TGTGCCAGCAGCCAAAGGGGCATTGATAATGAAAAACTGTTTTTT. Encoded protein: CASSQRGIDNEKLFF.

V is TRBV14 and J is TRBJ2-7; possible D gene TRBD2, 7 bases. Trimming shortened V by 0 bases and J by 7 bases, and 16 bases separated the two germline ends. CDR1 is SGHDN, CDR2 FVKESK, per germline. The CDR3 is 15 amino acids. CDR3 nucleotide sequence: TGTGCCAGCAGCCAAGATTGGGGGGGCGCGGGGGAGCAGTACTTC. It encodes CASSQDWGGAGEQYF. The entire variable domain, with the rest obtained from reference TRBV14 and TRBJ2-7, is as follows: EAGVTQFPSHSVIEKGQTVTLRCDPISGHDNLYWYRRVMGKEIKFLLHFVKESKQDESGMPNNRFLAERTGGTYSTLKVQPAELEDSGVYFCASSQDWGGAGEQYFGPGTRLTVT.

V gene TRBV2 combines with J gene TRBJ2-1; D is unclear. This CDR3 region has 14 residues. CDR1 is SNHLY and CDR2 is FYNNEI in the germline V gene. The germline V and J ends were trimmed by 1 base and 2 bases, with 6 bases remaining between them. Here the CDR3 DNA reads TGTGCCAGCAGTGAAGGTCAGACCTACAATGAGCAGTTCTTC. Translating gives CASSEGQTYNEQFF.

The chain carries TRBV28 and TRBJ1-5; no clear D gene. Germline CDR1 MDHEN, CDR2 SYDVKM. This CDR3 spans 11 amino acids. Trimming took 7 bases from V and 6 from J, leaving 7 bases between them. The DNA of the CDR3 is TGTGCCAGCACTTCAACTCAGCCCCAGCATTTT. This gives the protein CASTSTQPQHF.

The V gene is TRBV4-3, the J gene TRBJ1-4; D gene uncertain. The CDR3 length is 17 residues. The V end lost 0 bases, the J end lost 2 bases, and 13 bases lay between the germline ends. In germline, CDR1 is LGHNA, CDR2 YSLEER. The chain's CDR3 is CASSQDPHHRTNEKLFF. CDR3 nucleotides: TGCGCCAGCAGCCAAGATCCCCATCATCGGACTAATGAAAAACTGTTTTTT.

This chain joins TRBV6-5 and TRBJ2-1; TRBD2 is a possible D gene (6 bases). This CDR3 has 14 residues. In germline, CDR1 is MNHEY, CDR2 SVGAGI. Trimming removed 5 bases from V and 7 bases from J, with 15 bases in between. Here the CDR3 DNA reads TGTGCCAGCAGTCCTCCGGGAGATCCGAATGAGCAGTTCTTC. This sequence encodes CASSPPGDPNEQFF.

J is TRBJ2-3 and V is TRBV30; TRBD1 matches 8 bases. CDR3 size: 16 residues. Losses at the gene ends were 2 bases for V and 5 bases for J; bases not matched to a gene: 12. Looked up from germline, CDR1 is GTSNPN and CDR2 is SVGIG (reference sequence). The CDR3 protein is CAWSSGQGPSLDTQYF. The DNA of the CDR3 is TGTGCCTGGAGTAGCGGACAGGGACCCTCTTTAGATACGCAGTATTTT. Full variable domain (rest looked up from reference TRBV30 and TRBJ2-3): SQTIHQWPATLVQPVGSPLSLECTVEGTSNPNLYWYRQAAGRGLQLLFYSVGIGQISSEVPQNLSASRPQDRQFILSSKKLLLSDSGFYLCAWSSGQGPSLDTQYFGPGTRLTVL.

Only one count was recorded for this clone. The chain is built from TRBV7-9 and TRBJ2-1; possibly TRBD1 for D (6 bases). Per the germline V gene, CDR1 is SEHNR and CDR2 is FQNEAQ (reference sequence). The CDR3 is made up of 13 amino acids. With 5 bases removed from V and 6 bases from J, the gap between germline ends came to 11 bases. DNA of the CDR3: TGTGCCAGCAGCGCCAGGACAGTCAATGAGCAGTTCTTC. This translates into CASSARTVNEQFF.

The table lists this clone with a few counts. In nucleotides, the CDR3 is TGCGCCAGCCTCCACTTGCCCCAGGGGGAGCAGTACTTC. Its protein product is CASLHLPQGEQYF. V is TRBV23-1 and J is TRBJ2-7, with D maybe TRBD1 (6 bases). TRBV23-1 is flagged as an ORF with uncertain function. The ends were cut back, 8 bases at V and 7 bases at J, with 18 bases in the middle. The length of the CDR3 is 13 residues.